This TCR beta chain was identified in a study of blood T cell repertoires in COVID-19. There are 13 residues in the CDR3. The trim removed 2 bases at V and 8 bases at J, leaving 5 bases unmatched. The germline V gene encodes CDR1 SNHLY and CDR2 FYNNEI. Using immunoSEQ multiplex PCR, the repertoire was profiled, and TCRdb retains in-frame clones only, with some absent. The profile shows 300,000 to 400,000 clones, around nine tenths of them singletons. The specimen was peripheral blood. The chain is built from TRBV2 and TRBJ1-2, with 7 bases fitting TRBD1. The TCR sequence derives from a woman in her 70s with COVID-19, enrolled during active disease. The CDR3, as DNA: TGTGCCAGCAGTGAATTCACAGGGGAAGGCTACACCTTC. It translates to CASSEFTGEGYTF. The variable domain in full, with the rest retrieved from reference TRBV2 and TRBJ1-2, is EPEVTQTPSHQVTQMGQEVILRCVPISNHLYFYWYRQILGQKVEFLVSFYNNEISEKSEIFDDQFSVERPDGSNFTLKIRSTKLEDSAMYFCASSEFTGEGYTFGSGTRLTVV.